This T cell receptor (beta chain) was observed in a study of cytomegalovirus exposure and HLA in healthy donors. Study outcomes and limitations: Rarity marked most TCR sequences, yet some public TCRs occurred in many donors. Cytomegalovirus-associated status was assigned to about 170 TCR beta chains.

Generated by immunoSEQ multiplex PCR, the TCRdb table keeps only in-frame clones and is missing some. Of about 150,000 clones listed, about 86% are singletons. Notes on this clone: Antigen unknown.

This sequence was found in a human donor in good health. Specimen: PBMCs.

CDR3 residues: CASSPTSGGGYYEQYF. The CDR3 coding sequence is TGTGCCAGCAGCCCGACTAGCGGCGGAGGGTACTACGAGCAGTACTTC. The chain recombines TRBV9 with TRBJ2-7; TRBD2 matches 9 bases. CDR1 is SGDLS, CDR2 YYNGEE, per germline. Trimming cost V 4 bases and J 3 bases; bases outside gene matches: 11. The CDR3 sequence is 16 residues long. Together with reference TRBV9 and TRBJ2-7, the CDR3 gives the full variable domain: DSGVTQTPKHLITATGQRVTLRCSPRSGDLSVYWYQQSLDQGLQFLIQYYNGEERAKGNILERFSAQQFPDLHSELNLSSLELGDSALYFCASSPTSGGGYYEQYFGPGTRLTVT.